The clone carrying this T cell receptor (beta chain) occurred many times. TCR beta CDR3 regions were amplified from RNA. HTBI primers drove first-round RT-PCR of the TCR CDR3. In TCRdb, the multiplex PCR reads were re-called with MiXCR into one record per CDR3 protein. The top ten clones hold 33% of a sample with around 340,000 distinct CDR3 sequences, around 17% of them seen once. Patients aged 18 to 65 with hyperthyroidism were newly diagnosed, with duration under 2 months. The data belong to a study of T cells in Graves' hyperthyroidism and ophthalmopathy. Trimming took 2 bases from V and 9 from J, leaving 5 bases between them. This CDR3 region has 11 residues.

Sequencing was performed on blood. The chain employs TRBV12-3 or TRBV12-4 and TRBJ2-1; the D is unclear. The TCR originated in a man in his thirties or forties with Graves' hyperthyroidism. The CDR3 DNA reads as TGTGCCAGCAGTTTATCGGTTGAGCAGTTCTTC. The encoded protein is CASSLSVEQFF.